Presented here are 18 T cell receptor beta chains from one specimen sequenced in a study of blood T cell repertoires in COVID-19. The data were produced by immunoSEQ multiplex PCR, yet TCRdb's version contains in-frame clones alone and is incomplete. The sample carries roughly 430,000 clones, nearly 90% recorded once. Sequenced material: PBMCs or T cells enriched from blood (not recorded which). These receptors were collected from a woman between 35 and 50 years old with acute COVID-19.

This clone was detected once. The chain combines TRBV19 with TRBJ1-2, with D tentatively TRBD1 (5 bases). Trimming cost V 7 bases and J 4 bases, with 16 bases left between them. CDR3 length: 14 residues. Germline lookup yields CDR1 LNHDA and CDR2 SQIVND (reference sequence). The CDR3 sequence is CASILKQGGYGYTF. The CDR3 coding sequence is TGTGCCAGTATCCTAAAGCAGGGTGGCTATGGCTACACCTTC.

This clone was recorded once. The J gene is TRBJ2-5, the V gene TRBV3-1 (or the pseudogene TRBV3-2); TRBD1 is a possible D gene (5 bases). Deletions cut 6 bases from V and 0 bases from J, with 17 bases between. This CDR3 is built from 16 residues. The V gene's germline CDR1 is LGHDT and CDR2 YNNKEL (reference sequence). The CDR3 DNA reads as TGTGCCAGCAGTCAGGGCCCAACTACTTACCAAGAGACCCAGTACTTC. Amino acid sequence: CASSQGPTTYQETQYF.

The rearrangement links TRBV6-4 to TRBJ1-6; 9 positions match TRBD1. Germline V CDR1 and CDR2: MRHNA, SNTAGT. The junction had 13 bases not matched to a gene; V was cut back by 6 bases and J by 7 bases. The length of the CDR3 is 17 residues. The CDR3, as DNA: TGTGCCAGCAGGGAAAATACAGGGGGCAATGAAAATTCACCCCTCCACTTT. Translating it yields CASRENTGGNENSPLHF.

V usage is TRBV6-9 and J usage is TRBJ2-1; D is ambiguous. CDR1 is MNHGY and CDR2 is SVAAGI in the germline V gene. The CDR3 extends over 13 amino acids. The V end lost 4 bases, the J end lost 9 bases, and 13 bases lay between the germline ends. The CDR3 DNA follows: TGTGCCAGCAGTTCCACGGAAGGCGGTGAGCAGTTCTTC. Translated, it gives CASSSTEGGEQFF.

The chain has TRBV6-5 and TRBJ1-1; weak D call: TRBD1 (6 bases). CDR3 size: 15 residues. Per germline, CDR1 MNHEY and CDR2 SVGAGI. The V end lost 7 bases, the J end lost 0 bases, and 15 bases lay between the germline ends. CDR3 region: CASNIGGPVNTEAFF. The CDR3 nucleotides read TGTGCCAGCAATATAGGGGGTCCCGTGAACACTGAAGCTTTCTTT.

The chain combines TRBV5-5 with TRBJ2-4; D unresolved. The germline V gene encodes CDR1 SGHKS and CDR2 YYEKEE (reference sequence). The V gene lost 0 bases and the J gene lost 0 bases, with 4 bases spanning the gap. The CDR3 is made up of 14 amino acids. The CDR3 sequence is CASSLAGAKNIQYF. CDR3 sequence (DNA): TGTGCCAGCAGCTTGGCGGGAGCCAAAAACATTCAGTACTTC.

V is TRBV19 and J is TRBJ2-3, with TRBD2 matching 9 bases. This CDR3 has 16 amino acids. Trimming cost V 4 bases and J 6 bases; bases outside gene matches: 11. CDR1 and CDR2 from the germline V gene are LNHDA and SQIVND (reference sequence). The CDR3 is CASSNRARGGPDTQYF. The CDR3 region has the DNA TGTGCCAGTAGTAACCGCGCGCGGGGGGGCCCCGATACGCAGTATTTT.

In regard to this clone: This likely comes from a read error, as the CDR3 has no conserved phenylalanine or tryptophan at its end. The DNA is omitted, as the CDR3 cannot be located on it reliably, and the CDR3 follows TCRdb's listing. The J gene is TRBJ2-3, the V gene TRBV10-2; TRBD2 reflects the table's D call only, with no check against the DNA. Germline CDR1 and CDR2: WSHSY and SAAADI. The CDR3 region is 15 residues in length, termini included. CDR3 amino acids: CASSEWRLGSGGRWD.

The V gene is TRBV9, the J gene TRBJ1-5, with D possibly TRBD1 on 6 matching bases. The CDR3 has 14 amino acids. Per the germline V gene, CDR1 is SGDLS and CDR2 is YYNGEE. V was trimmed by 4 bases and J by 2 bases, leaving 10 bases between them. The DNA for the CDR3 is TGTGCCAGCAGCACAGGGTGGGGCAATCAGCCCCAGCATTTT. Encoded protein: CASSTGWGNQPQHF.

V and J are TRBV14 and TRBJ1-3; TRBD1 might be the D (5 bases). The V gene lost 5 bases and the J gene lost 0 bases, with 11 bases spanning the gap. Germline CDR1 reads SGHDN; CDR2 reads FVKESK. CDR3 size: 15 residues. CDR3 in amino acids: CASSSTALSGNTIYF. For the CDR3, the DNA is TGTGCCAGCAGCTCGACAGCCCTCTCTGGAAACACCATATATTTT.

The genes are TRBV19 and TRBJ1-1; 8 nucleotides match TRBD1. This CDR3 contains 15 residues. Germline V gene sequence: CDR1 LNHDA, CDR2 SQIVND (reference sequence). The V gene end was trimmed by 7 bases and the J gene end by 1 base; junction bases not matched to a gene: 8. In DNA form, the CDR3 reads TGTGCCAGTACTCTTAACAGGGGGTCGAACACTGAAGCTTTCTTT. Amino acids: CASTLNRGSNTEAFF. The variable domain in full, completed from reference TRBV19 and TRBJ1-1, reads DGGITQSPKYLFRKEGQNVTLSCEQNLNHDAMYWYRQDPGQGLRLIYYSQIVNDFQKGDIAEGYSVSREKKESFPLTVTSAQKNPTAFYLCASTLNRGSNTEAFFGQGTRLTVV.

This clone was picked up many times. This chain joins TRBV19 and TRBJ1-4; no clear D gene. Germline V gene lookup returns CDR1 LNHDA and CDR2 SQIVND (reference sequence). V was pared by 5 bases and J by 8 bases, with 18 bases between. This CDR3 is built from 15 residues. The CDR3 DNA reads TGTGCCAGTAGTCCACAGATAGCGGGCGGAGAAAAACTGTTTTTT. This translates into CASSPQIAGGEKLFF.

The CDR3, as DNA: TGTGCCAGTAGTCACCGACCAGGCACCAACGAGCAGTACTTC. This codes for CASSHRPGTNEQYF. This chain links TRBV19 with TRBJ2-7; D not certain. The CDR3 totals 14 residues. Per germline, CDR1 LNHDA and CDR2 SQIVND (reference sequence). Trimming took off 5 bases at V and 5 bases at J, with 16 bases between the two ends.

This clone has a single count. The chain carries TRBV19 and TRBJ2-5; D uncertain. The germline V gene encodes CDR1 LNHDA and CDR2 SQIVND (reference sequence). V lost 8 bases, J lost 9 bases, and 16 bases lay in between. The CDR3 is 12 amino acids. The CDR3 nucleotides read TGTGCCAGTGGCAGCGCCGGCGGCGCCCAGTACTTC. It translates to CASGSAGGAQYF.

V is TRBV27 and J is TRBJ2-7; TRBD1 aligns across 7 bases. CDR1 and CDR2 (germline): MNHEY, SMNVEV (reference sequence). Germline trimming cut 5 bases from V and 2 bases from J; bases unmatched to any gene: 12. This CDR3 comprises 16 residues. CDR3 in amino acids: CASSSTTDRHPYEQYF. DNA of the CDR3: TGTGCCAGCAGTAGCACAACGGACAGGCACCCCTACGAGCAGTACTTC.

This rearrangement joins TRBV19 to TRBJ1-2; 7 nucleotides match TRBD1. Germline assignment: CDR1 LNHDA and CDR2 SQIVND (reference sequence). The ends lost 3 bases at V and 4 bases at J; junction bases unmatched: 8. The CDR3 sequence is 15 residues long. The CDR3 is CASSIVQGFTYGYTF. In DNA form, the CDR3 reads TGTGCCAGTAGTATCGTACAGGGGTTTACCTATGGCTACACCTTC.

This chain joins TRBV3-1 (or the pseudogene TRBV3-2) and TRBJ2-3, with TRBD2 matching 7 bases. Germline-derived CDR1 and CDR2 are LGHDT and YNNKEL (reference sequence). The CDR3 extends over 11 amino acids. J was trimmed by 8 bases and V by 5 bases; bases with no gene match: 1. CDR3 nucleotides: TGTGCCAGCAGCGGGGGGGTTACGCAGTATTTT. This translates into CASSGGVTQYF.

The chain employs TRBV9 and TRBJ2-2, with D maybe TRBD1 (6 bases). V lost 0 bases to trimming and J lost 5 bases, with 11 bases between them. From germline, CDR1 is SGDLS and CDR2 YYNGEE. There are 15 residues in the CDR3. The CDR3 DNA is TGTGCCAGCAGCGTAGACAGGGAATCAACCGGGGAGCTGTTTTTT. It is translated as CASSVDRESTGELFF.